A selection of T cell receptor beta chains follows, all from one sample in a study of blood T cells in healthy people across ages. One entry per CDR3 protein results from TCRdb running MiXCR on the 5' RACE reads. Here the sample spans roughly 720,000 distinct CDR3 sequences, 50% to 65% being singletons. Sample: blood. The receptors derive from an older man in good health. The CDR3 runs from the conserved cysteine through the conserved F or W. Fields, in order: V gene, CDR3 protein.

v_call: TRBV3-1; cdr3_aa: CASSNGAYEQYF
v_call: TRBV25-1; cdr3_aa: CASSASWTGGNPLSTDTQYF
v_call: TRBV20-1; cdr3_aa: CSAGWGSEQYF
v_call: TRBV4-2; cdr3_aa: CASSQVVVGGADTQYF
v_call: TRBV5-1; cdr3_aa: CASSLTAGSEEQFF
v_call: TRBV14; cdr3_aa: CASHRDRGPPGYTF
v_call: TRBV12-3/TRBV12-4; cdr3_aa: CASIPRPGFTDTQYF
v_call: TRBV11-1; cdr3_aa: CASSFDGTPGAYGYTF
v_call: TRBV29-1; cdr3_aa: CSAIKDRTEAFF
v_call: TRBV6-5; cdr3_aa: CASSYVGPSVTGYAYEQYF
v_call: TRBV29-1; cdr3_aa: CSVVSPGQGIVGYTF
v_call: TRBV9; cdr3_aa: CASSALLGNGYAYF
v_call: TRBV10-3; cdr3_aa: CAIKSGSSYNEQFF
v_call: TRBV28; cdr3_aa: CASSLPGLAGGLSTDTQYF
v_call: TRBV28; cdr3_aa: CASNYRASGYYEQYF
v_call: TRBV20-1; cdr3_aa: CSARYGTREPYEQYF
v_call: TRBV29-1; cdr3_aa: CSVEAWTGTETQYF
v_call: TRBV12-3/TRBV12-4; cdr3_aa: CASKIGGGEETQYF
v_call: TRBV20-1; cdr3_aa: CSARKGASYEQYF
v_call: TRBV2; cdr3_aa: CASSEGSGVVTGELFF
v_call: TRBV6-6; cdr3_aa: CASSYRTGPFTYEQYF
v_call: TRBV11-2; cdr3_aa: CASSLDPSASYEQYF
v_call: TRBV6-5; cdr3_aa: CASSPRAPGTGRPYEQYF
v_call: TRBV4-2; cdr3_aa: CASSPGSASGGGVTDTQYF
v_call: TRBV4-1; cdr3_aa: CASSLTLGGNPYEQYF
v_call: TRBV12-3/TRBV12-4; cdr3_aa: CASSAGANYGYTF
v_call: TRBV11-2; cdr3_aa: CASSLAQTAEAFF
v_call: TRBV6-6; cdr3_aa: CASSYSRGFSFEQYF
v_call: TRBV6-6; cdr3_aa: CASRSRQAPDQPQHF
v_call: TRBV5-1; cdr3_aa: CASSSGLAGAPYEQYF
v_call: TRBV20-1; cdr3_aa: CSALDRGGGTEAFF
v_call: TRBV7-2; cdr3_aa: CASSLRRSSGVYNEQFF
v_call: TRBV20-1; cdr3_aa: CSARAANPYEQYF
v_call: TRBV27; cdr3_aa: CASSFFGSSGGYEQYF
v_call: TRBV13; cdr3_aa: CASSQDTHDEQFF
v_call: TRBV5-1; cdr3_aa: CASSYYLAGTSSYNEQYF
v_call: TRBV12-3/TRBV12-4; cdr3_aa: CASHETGGYGYTF
v_call: TRBV28; cdr3_aa: CASSFWGTVYEQYF
v_call: TRBV4-1; cdr3_aa: CASSQDNSGRARDAYF
v_call: TRBV6-2/TRBV6-3; cdr3_aa: CASIASGSYEQYF
v_call: TRBV3-1; cdr3_aa: CASSHLGSNEQFF
v_call: TRBV6-2/TRBV6-3; cdr3_aa: CASSSGGGGPQHF
v_call: TRBV2; cdr3_aa: CASSVGRVLSPLHF
v_call: TRBV2; cdr3_aa: CASSEAGQPVYEQYF
v_call: TRBV28; cdr3_aa: CASKRDSSQETQYF
v_call: TRBV20-1; cdr3_aa: CSASQPGTSGPYNEQFF
v_call: TRBV7-8; cdr3_aa: CASSPLPMGPSYEQYF
v_call: TRBV28; cdr3_aa: CASSEGPLRRGYTF
v_call: TRBV4-2; cdr3_aa: CASSQAPSWETQYF
v_call: TRBV29-1; cdr3_aa: CSVVGGNYGYTF
v_call: TRBV6-6; cdr3_aa: CASKTSGRADTQYF
v_call: TRBV7-6; cdr3_aa: CASSLRPGQGIREQYF